This TCR beta chain was sequenced in a study of sequential checkpoint blockade in melanoma. Background on the study: Arm A got nivolumab then ipilimumab; arm B the reverse, 1:1.

Sample treatment: randomized to nivolumab then ipilimumab (arm A) or the reverse (arm B). Live CD3+CD8+ CD19− CD56− cells were sorted from PBMCs. From germline, CDR1 is MGHRA and CDR2 YSYEKL. V gave up 1 base and J gave up 4 bases; unmatched junction bases: 6. This CDR3 is built from 15 residues. Sequencing was performed with immunoSEQ multiplex PCR; in TCRdb, only in-frame clones are kept and a portion is missing. The sample includes about 22,000 clones, 80% to 90% of them seen just once. The V and J genes are TRBV4-1 and TRBJ1-2; 7 bases are shared with TRBD1. This clonotype originated in a human donor with melanoma. The sequenced sample was CD8+ T cells sorted from blood (inferred from file names), obtained from a patient given nivolumab and ipilimumab in sequence. CDR3 sequence: CASSQGTGMGYGYTF. The CDR3 nucleotides are TGCGCCAGCAGCCAAGGGACAGGTATGGGCTATGGCTACACCTTC.